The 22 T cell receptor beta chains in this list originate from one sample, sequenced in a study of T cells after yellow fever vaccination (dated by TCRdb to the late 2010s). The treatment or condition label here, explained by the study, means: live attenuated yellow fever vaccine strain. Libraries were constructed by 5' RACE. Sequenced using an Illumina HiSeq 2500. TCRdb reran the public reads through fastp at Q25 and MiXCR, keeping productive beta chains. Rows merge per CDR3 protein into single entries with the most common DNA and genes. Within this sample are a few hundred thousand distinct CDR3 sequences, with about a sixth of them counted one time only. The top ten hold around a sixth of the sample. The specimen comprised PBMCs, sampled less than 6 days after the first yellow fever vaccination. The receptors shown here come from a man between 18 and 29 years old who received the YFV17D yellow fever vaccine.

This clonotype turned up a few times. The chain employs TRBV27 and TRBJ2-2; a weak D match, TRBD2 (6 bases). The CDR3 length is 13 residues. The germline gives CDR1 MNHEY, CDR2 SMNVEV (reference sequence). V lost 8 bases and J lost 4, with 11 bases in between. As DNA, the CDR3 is TGTGCCAGCGGGCGCGGGACCACCGGGGAGCTGTTTTTT. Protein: CASGRGTTGELFF.

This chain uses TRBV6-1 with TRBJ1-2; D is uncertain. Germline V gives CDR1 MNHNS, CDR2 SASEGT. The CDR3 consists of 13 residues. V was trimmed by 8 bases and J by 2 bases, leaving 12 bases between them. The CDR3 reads CASFARTNYGYTF. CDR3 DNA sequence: TGTGCCAGCTTTGCCAGAACAAACTATGGCTACACCTTC.

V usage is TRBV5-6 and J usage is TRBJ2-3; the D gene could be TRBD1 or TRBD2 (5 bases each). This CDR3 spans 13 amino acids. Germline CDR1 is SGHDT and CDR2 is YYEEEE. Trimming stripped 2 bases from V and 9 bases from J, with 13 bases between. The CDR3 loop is CASSFPERDTQYF. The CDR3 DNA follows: TGTGCCAGCAGCTTCCCTGAACGGGACACGCAGTATTTT. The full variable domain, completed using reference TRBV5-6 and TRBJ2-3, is DAGVTQSPTHLIKTRGQQVTLRCSPKSGHDTVSWYQQALGQGPQFIFQYYEEEERQRGNFPDRFSGHQFPNYSSELNVNALLLGDSALYLCASSFPERDTQYFGPGTRLTVL.

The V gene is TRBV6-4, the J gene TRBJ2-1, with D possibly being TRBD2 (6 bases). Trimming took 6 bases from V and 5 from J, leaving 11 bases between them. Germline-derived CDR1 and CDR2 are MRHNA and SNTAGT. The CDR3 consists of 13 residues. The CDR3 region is CASSREAHNEQFF. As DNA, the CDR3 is TGTGCCAGCAGCAGGGAGGCCCACAATGAGCAGTTCTTC.

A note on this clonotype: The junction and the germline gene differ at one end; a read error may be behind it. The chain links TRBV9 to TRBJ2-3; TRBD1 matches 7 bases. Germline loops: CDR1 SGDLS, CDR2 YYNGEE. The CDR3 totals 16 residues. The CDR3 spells CASSRRYGYGTDTLYF. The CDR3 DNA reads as TGTGCCAGCAGCAGACGGTATGGCTACGGGACAGATACGCTGTATTTT.

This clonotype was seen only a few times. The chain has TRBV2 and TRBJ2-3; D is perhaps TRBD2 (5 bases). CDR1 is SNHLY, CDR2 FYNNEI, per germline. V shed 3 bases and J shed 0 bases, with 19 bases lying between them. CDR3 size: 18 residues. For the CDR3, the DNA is TGTGCCAGCAGTGATTGGCGGGCCCTGACCTTTAGCACAGATACGCAGTATTTT. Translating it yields CASSDWRALTFSTDTQYF. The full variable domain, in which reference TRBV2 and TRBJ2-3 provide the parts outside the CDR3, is EPEVTQTPSHQVTQMGQEVILRCVPISNHLYFYWYRQILGQKVEFLVSFYNNEISEKSEIFDDQFSVERPDGSNFTLKIRSTKLEDSAMYFCASSDWRALTFSTDTQYFGPGTRLTVL.

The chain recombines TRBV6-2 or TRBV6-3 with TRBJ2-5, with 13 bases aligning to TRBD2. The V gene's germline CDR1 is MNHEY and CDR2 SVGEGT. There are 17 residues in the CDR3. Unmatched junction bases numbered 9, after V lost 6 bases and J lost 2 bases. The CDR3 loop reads CASRNGTSGTVQETQYF. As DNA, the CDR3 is TGTGCCAGCAGAAACGGGACTAGCGGGACCGTACAAGAGACCCAGTACTTC.

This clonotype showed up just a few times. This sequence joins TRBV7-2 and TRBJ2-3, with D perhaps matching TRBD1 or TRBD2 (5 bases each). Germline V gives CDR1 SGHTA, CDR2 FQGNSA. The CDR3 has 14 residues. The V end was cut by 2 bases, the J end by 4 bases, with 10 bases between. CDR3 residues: CASSLRGVPDTQYF. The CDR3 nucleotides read TGTGCCAGCAGCTTACGAGGGGTTCCAGATACGCAGTATTTT. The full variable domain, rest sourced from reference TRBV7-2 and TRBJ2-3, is GAGVSQSPSNKVTEKGKDVELRCDPISGHTALYWYRQSLGQGLEFLIYFQGNSAPDKSGLPSDRFSAERTGGSVSTLTIQRTQQEDSAVYLCASSLRGVPDTQYFGPGTRLTVL.

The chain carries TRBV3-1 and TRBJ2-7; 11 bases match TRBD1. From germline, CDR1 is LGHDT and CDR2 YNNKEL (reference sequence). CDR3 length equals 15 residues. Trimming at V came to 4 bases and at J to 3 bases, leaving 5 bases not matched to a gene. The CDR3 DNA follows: TGTGCCAGCAGCCTCCCCGGGACAGGGGGCTACGAGCAGTACTTC. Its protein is CASSLPGTGGYEQYF.

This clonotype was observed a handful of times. CDR3 bases: TGTGCCAGCAGCTGGACTAATACGCAGTATTTT. It translates to CASSWTNTQYF. This chain joins TRBV7-8 and TRBJ2-3, with D perhaps matching TRBD2 (6 bases). The V end lost 4 bases, the J end lost 7 bases, and 6 bases lay between the germline ends. Germline CDR1 is SGHVS and CDR2 is FQNEAQ. CDR3 length: 11 amino acids.

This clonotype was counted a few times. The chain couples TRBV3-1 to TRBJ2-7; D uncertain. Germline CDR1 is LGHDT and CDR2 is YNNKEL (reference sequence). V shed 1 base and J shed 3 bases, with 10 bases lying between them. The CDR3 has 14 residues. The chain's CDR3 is CASSQGPTFYEQYV. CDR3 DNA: TGTGCCAGCAGCCAAGGCCCGACTTTCTACGAGCAGTACGTC.

The CDR3: CASSLDDSGGTQYF. In DNA, the CDR3 is TGCGCCAGCAGCTTGGATGATAGCGGGGGTACGCAGTATTTT. The chain links TRBV5-1 to TRBJ2-3; 9 bases are a match to TRBD2. The trim removed 0 bases at V and 8 bases at J, leaving 4 bases unmatched. This CDR3 is 14 amino acids long. The germline V gene encodes CDR1 SGHRS and CDR2 YFSETQ.

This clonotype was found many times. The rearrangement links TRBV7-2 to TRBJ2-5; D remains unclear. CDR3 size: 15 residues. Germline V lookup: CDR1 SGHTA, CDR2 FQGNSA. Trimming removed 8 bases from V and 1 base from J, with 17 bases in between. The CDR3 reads CASLGRYWSQETQYF. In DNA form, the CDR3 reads TGTGCCAGCCTAGGACGGTACTGGTCCCAAGAGACCCAGTACTTC. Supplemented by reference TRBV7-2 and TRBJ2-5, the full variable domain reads GAGVSQSPSNKVTEKGKDVELRCDPISGHTALYWYRQSLGQGLEFLIYFQGNSAPDKSGLPSDRFSAERTGGSVSTLTIQRTQQEDSAVYLCASLGRYWSQETQYFGPGTRLLVL.

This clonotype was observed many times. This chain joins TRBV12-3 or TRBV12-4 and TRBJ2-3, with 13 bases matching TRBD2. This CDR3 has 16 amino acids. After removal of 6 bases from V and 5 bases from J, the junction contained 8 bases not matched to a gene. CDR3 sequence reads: CASRVLAGGPVDTQYF. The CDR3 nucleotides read TGTGCCAGCAGGGTACTAGCGGGGGGGCCGGTAGATACGCAGTATTTT.

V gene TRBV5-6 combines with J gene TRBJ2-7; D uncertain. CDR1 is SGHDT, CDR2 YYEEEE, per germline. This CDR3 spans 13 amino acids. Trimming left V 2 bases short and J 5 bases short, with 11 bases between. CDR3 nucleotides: TGTGCCAGCAGCTTAATGCTAGTGGACGAGCAGTACGTC. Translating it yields CASSLMLVDEQYV.

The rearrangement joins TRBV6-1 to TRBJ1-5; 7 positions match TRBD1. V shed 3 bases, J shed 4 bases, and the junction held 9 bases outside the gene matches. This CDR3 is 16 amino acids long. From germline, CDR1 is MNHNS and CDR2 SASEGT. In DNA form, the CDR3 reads TGTGCCAGCAGTGAGAGGACAGGCCAACAAAATCAGCCCCAGCATTTT. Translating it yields CASSERTGQQNQPQHF.

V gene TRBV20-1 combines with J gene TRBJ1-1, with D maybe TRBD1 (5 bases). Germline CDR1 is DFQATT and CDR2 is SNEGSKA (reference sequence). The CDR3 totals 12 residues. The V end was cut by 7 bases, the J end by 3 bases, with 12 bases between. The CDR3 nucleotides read TGCAGTGTTCCAGGGTTGTACACTGAAGCTTTCTTT. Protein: CSVPGLYTEAFF.

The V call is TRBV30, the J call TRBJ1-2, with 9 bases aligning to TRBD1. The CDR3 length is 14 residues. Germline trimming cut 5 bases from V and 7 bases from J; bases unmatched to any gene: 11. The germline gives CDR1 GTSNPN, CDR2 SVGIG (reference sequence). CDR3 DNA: TGTGCCTGGGTAGACAGGGGGTACTTTGGTGGCTACACCTTC. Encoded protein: CAWVDRGYFGGYTF.

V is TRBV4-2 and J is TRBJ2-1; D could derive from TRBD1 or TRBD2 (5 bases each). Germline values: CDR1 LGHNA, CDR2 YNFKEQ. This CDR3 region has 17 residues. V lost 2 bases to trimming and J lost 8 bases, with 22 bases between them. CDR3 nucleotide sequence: TGTGCCAGCAGCCAAAGGGGTTTGAGGGGCTTGGGGGATGAGCAGTTCTTC. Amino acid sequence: CASSQRGLRGLGDEQFF.

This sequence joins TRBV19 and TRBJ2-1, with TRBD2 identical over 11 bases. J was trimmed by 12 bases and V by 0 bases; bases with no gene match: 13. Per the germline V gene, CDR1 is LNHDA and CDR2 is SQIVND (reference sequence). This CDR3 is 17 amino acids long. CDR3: CASSIDKRIAGGPGQFF. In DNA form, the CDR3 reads TGTGCCAGTAGTATAGATAAGAGGATAGCGGGGGGGCCGGGGCAGTTCTTC.

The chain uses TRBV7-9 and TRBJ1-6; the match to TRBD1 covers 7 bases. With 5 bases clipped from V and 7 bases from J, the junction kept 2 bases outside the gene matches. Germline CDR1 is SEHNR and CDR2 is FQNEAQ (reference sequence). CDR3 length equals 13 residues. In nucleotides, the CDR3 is TGTGCCAGCAGCGAGACAGGGAATTCACCCCTCCACTTT. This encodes CASSETGNSPLHF. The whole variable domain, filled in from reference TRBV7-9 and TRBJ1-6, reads DTGVSQNPRHKITKRGQNVTFRCDPISEHNRLYWYRQTLGQGPEFLTYFQNEAQLEKSRLLSDRFSAERPKGSFSTLEIQRTEQGDSAMYLCASSETGNSPLHFGNGTRLTVT.

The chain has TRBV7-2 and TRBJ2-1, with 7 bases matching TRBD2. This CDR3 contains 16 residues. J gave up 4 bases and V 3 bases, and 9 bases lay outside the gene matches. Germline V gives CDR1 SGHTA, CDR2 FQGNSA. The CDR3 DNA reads TGTGCCAGCAGCTTCAAGGGCGGGGGAGGGTACAATGAGCAGTTCTTC. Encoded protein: CASSFKGGGGYNEQFF.